The clone carrying this TCR beta chain was observed a handful of times. Its antigen is unknown. Germline V gives CDR1 MDHEN, CDR2 SYDVKM. Trimming stripped 2 bases from V and 8 bases from J, with 15 bases between. CDR3 length: 15 amino acids. This sample was included in a study of T cell repertoires in cytomegalovirus infection. MiXCR, applied by TCRdb to the reads, yields one record per CDR3 protein. This sample has hundreds of thousands of distinct CDR3 sequences, with 30% to 40% found just once. This sequence was found in a human donor in good health (CMV status not recorded). Some clones in this sample may be carry-over from other donors' samples. The V and J genes are TRBV28 and TRBJ2-2; D is perhaps TRBD2 (7 bases). The starting material was cultured CD8+ T cells from PBMCs, obtained from culture after CMV antigen stimulation. This CDR3 is CASSLTGGADGELFF. The CDR3 nucleotides read TGTGCCAGCAGTTTAACGGGGGGCGCCGATGGGGAGCTGTTTTTT.